This T cell receptor beta chain appears in the sequencing data of a study of blood T cell repertoires in COVID-19. Study summary: Samples representing acute and convalescent COVID-19 were sourced from the United States, Italy and Spain. T cells, B-cell-depleted T cells, or PBMCs provided the cDNA or gDNA that served as material.

Germline CDR1 is MDHEN and CDR2 is SYDVKM. CDR3 length equals 12 residues. The V end was cut by 6 bases, the J end by 1 base, with 6 bases between. The protocol was immunoSEQ multiplex PCR, while the TCRdb copy is restricted to in-frame clones and leaves out a portion. The sample lists approximately 300,000 clones, roughly 90% seen once, with approximately 4% in the top ten. This TCR derives from a woman between 45 and 65 years old with active or convalescent COVID-19. What was sequenced was peripheral blood. The chain combines TRBV28 with TRBJ1-1; TRBD1 might be the D (6 bases). The CDR3, as DNA: TGTGCCAGCAGACAGGGGAACACTGAAGCTTTCTTT. Protein sequence: CASRQGNTEAFF.